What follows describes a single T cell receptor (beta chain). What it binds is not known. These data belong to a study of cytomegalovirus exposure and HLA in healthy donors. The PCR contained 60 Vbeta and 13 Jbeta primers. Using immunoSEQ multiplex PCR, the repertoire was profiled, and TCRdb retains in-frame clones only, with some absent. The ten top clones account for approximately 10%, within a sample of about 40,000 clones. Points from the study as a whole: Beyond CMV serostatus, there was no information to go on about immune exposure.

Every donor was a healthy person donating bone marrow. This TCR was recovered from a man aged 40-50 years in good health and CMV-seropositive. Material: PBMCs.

The CDR3 here is CASSVAPVTSYEQYF. The CDR3 region has the DNA TGTGCCAGCAGCGTAGCTCCTGTTACTAGCTACGAGCAGTACTTC. The chain employs TRBV9 and TRBJ2-7; a weak D match, TRBD2 (5 bases). V dropped 0 bases and J dropped 3 bases, with 13 bases sitting between them. The CDR3 is 15 residues long. The germline CDR1 and CDR2 sequences are SGDLS and YYNGEE.